This T cell receptor (beta chain) comes out of a study of OX40 agonist ivuxolimab in advanced cancers. Overall study: Of mixed ages from about 20 to 80 and averaging approximately 60 years, the group was roughly 85% male. Findings and caveats of the study: Expanded clones tended on average to be more numerous among CD8+ T cells than CD4+. The specificity for antigen of the expanded peripheral T cells was not determined.

Exclusion of a patient followed from autoimmune disease history or systemic immunosuppression. Generated by immunoSEQ multiplex PCR, the TCRdb table keeps only in-frame clones and is missing some. The table lists about 83,000 clones, about 89% of them singletons, with about 7.6% in the top ten. The V gene's germline CDR1 is MDHEN and CDR2 SYDVKM. The trim removed 7 bases at V and 5 bases at J, leaving 15 bases unmatched. The CDR3 totals 16 residues. As for this clone: Its target is not known.

The chain is built from TRBV28 and TRBJ1-2; 8 positions match TRBD1. Sequencing was performed on CD4+ or CD8+ T cells sorted from blood, taken in a trial of the OX40 agonist ivuxolimab. This receptor was taken from an adult with an advanced solid tumor such as melanoma, head and neck, liver or kidney cancer. Written as DNA, the CDR3 is TGTGCCAGCACCCCTCGGACAGGGCCAAACGTATATGGCTACACCTTC. Protein product: CASTPRTGPNVYGYTF.